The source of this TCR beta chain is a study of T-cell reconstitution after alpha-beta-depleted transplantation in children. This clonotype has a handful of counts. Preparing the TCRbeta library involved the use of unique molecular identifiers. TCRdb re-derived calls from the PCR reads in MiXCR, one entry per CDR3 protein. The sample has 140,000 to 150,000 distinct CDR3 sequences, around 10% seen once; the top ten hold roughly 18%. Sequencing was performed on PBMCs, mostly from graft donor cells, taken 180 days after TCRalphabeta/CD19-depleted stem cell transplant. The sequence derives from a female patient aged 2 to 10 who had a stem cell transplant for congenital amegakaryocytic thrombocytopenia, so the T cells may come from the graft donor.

The CDR3 DNA sequence: TGCAGCGTTGATTTGTTCGAGCGGGAGCCAGATACGCAGTATTTT. The encoded protein is CSVDLFEREPDTQYF. The chain has TRBV29-1 and TRBJ2-3, with 8 nucleotides matching TRBD2. This CDR3 has 15 residues. The germline CDR1 and CDR2 sequences are SQVTM and ANQGSEA. Germline trimming cut 3 bases from V and 4 bases from J; bases unmatched to any gene: 9.